Listed here are 30 T cell receptor beta chains from one sample, sequenced in a study of cytotoxic CD8 clonotypes in ibrutinib-treated CLL. TCRdb's table, derived via immunoSEQ multiplex PCR, lists solely in-frame clones and lacks some. The top ten clones hold approximately 15% of a sample with tens of thousands of clones, roughly 50% of them seen once. Sequencing was performed on PBMCs, taken after 12 months of ibrutinib treatment. Receptors originate from a human donor with chronic lymphocytic leukemia.

This clone was observed a handful of times. The chain carries TRBV15 and TRBJ2-2, with unresolved D. V was pared by 3 bases and J by 4 bases, with 12 bases between. The CDR3 length is 15 residues. From germline, CDR1 is LNHNV and CDR2 YYDKDF (reference sequence). CDR3 protein: CATSRPGQGTGELFF. DNA for the CDR3: TGTGCCACCAGCAGGCCGGGCCAAGGCACCGGGGAGCTGTTTTTT.

The rearrangement joins TRBV5-4 to TRBJ2-6; 8 nucleotides align to TRBD2. Germline CDR1 SGHNT, CDR2 YYREEE (reference sequence). The length of the CDR3 is 16 residues. Trimming cost V 3 bases and J 1 base; bases outside gene matches: 3. The CDR3: CASSYAGGSGANVLTF. The CDR3 nucleotides are TGTGCCAGCAGCTATGCGGGAGGATCTGGGGCCAACGTCCTGACTTTC.

This chain joins TRBV4-2 and TRBJ2-2, with 8 bases identical to TRBD2. The junction had 5 bases not matched to a gene; V was cut back by 2 bases and J by 0 bases. This CDR3 spans 17 amino acids. Germline loops: CDR1 LGHNA, CDR2 YNFKEQ. CDR3 DNA: TGTGCCAGCAGCCAAAACCAACTAGCGGCGAACACCGGGGAGCTGTTTTTT. This translates into CASSQNQLAANTGELFF.

The chain uses TRBV9 and TRBJ2-5; 11 bases match TRBD2. Germline V gene data show CDR1 as SGDLS and CDR2 as YYNGEE. The ends lost 4 bases at V and 5 bases at J; junction bases unmatched: 4. The CDR3 is 14 amino acids. The CDR3 here is CASSPTSGIETQYF. CDR3 DNA: TGTGCCAGCAGCCCGACTAGCGGGATTGAGACCCAGTACTTC.

J is TRBJ2-1 and V is TRBV10-1; no definite D call. This CDR3 comprises 13 residues. From germline, CDR1 is WNHNN and CDR2 SYGVQD (reference sequence). V lost 7 bases and J lost 7, with 14 bases in between. The CDR3 coding sequence is TGCGCCAGCACCCAGGATCTGGGGAATGAGCAGTTCTTC. It specifies CASTQDLGNEQFF.

A few counts support this clone. The chain recombines TRBV28 with TRBJ1-1, with 8 nucleotides matching TRBD1. Germline CDR1 reads MDHEN; CDR2 reads SYDVKM. The CDR3 runs 17 residues. With V trimmed by 5 bases and J by 0 bases, 11 bases remained unmatched. The CDR3 sequence is CASSNPGGGLMNTEAFF. CDR3 in DNA: TGTGCCAGCAGTAACCCAGGGGGCGGATTGATGAACACTGAAGCTTTCTTT.

CDR3 coding DNA: TGCGCCAGCAGCCGCCCGGGGAGCAAAGCTTTCTTT. This sequence encodes CASSRPGSKAFF. This chain joins TRBV4-1 and TRBJ1-1; D remains unclear. Germline values: CDR1 MGHRA, CDR2 YSYEKL. Deletions cut 4 bases from V and 9 bases from J, with 12 bases between. This CDR3 spans 12 amino acids.

The chain recombines TRBV6-1 with TRBJ1-3, with D possibly TRBD1 on 6 matching bases. The CDR3 is made up of 14 amino acids. V dropped 3 bases and J dropped 4 bases, with 10 bases sitting between them. Germline values: CDR1 MNHNS, CDR2 SASEGT. The CDR3 DNA reads TGTGCCAGCAGTGATGGAGGGGGAGGAAACACCATATATTTT. It yields the protein CASSDGGGGNTIYF.

The chain links TRBV6-1 to TRBJ2-3; D ambiguous. The CDR3 has 14 amino acids. The germline V and J ends were trimmed by 6 bases and 2 bases, with 12 bases remaining between them. Per the germline V gene, CDR1 is MNHNS and CDR2 is SASEGT. In DNA, the CDR3 is TGTGCCAGCAGCCCAATTCAGAACACAGATACGCAGTATTTT. This gives the protein CASSPIQNTDTQYF.

The sample holds a few counts of this clone. This chain uses TRBV6-5 with TRBJ2-3, with D unclear. Germline CDR1 is MNHEY and CDR2 is SVGAGI. The CDR3 runs to 11 residues. The V gene lost 6 bases and the J gene lost 8 bases, with 9 bases spanning the gap. The CDR3 region is CASRDAFTQYF. CDR3 sequence (DNA): TGTGCCAGCAGGGACGCGTTTACGCAGTATTTT.

The chain joins TRBV28 to TRBJ2-5; the D gene is possibly TRBD1 (5 bases). Trimming left V 6 bases short and J 1 base short, with 9 bases between. The CDR3 covers 13 residues. Germline CDR1 and CDR2: MDHEN and SYDVKM. The CDR3 reads CASRAQGQETQYF. Written as DNA, the CDR3 is TGTGCCAGCAGGGCTCAGGGCCAAGAGACCCAGTACTTC.

The gene calls are TRBV7-9 and TRBJ2-7, with TRBD2 as a possible D gene (5 bases). Germline values: CDR1 SEHNR, CDR2 FQNEAQ (reference sequence). V lost 0 bases and J lost 3, with 9 bases in between. This CDR3 is built from 14 residues. CDR3 sequence: CASSLAGDGYEQYF. The CDR3 DNA follows: TGTGCCAGCAGCTTAGCGGGAGACGGCTACGAGCAGTACTTC. Filled out from reference TRBV7-9 and TRBJ2-7, the complete variable domain reads DTGVSQNPRHKITKRGQNVTFRCDPISEHNRLYWYRQTLGQGPEFLTYFQNEAQLEKSRLLSDRFSAERPKGSFSTLEIQRTEQGDSAMYLCASSLAGDGYEQYFGPGTRLTVT.

The J gene is TRBJ2-5, the V gene TRBV15; 7 bases fit TRBD1. Germline loops: CDR1 LNHNV, CDR2 YYDKDF (reference sequence). V was clipped by 1 base and J by 7 bases; unmatched bases: 9. CDR3 size: 15 residues. The DNA for the CDR3 is TGTGCCACCAGCAGAGGGACAGGCCGGGAATGGACCCAGTACTTC. Translating it yields CATSRGTGREWTQYF.

V usage is TRBV19 and J usage is TRBJ2-2; D call uncertain. The CDR3 covers 14 residues. Germline lookup yields CDR1 LNHDA and CDR2 SQIVND (reference sequence). V lost 5 bases, J lost 6 bases, and 13 bases lay in between. The CDR3 nucleotides read TGTGCCAGTAGTTCGGCCCTCGGAGCCGGGGAGCTGTTTTTT. This translates into CASSSALGAGELFF.

This clone was counted once. V is TRBV15 and J is TRBJ1-5; 7 bases match TRBD1. J gave up 7 bases and V 5 bases, and 8 bases lay outside the gene matches. CDR3 size: 14 residues. Germline lookup yields CDR1 LNHNV and CDR2 YYDKDF (reference sequence). The CDR3 spells CATSGKTGRQPQHF. The DNA of the CDR3 is TGTGCCACCAGCGGAAAGACAGGGAGGCAGCCCCAGCATTTT.

CDR3 bases: TGTGCCAGCAAAACCCAGGGTTGGTTTGAGCAGTTCTTC. This sequence encodes CASKTQGWFEQFF. V is TRBV6-5 and J is TRBJ2-1, with D tentatively TRBD1 (5 bases). The germline V gene encodes CDR1 MNHEY and CDR2 SVGAGI. CDR3 length: 13 amino acids. Trimming left V 7 bases short and J 9 bases short, with 16 bases between.

V usage is TRBV19 and J usage is TRBJ2-7; TRBD1 matches at 11 bases. V lost 6 bases and J lost 5; bases outside the gene matches: 9. Germline values: CDR1 LNHDA, CDR2 SQIVND (reference sequence). This CDR3 region has 15 residues. The CDR3, as DNA: TGTGCCAGTAGGGACAGGGGGCCTATTCAAAACGAGCAGTACGTC. Translating gives CASRDRGPIQNEQYV.

This clone was observed a handful of times. CDR3 loop: CASRGHLNTEAFF. Written as DNA, the CDR3 is TGTGCCAGCAGGGGACACCTGAACACTGAAGCTTTCTTT. The chain recombines TRBV2 with TRBJ1-1; D possibly corresponds to TRBD1 (6 bases). The V and J ends lost 6 bases and 0 bases respectively, with 8 bases between them. Germline CDR1 is SNHLY and CDR2 is FYNNEI. The CDR3 is made up of 13 amino acids.

The chain recombines TRBV6-5 with TRBJ1-3, with 7 bases lining up with TRBD1. Losses at the gene ends were 8 bases for V and 5 bases for J; bases not matched to a gene: 3. The CDR3 is 12 amino acids. Germline loops: CDR1 MNHEY, CDR2 SVGAGI. CDR3 nucleotide sequence: TGTGCCAGCGACAGGGACCGAAACACCATATATTTT. It yields the protein CASDRDRNTIYF.

This clone was seen a few times. The rearrangement joins TRBV18 to TRBJ1-6; 8 nucleotides agree with TRBD1. Germline V CDR1 and CDR2: KGHSH, LQKENI. CDR3 length equals 15 residues. V was pared by 3 bases and J by 11 bases, with 9 bases of the junction left unmatched. CDR3 nucleotide sequence: TGTGCCAGCTCACCTCCGGGACAGGACTCGGCACCCCTCCACTTT. Protein: CASSPPGQDSAPLHF.

The genes are TRBV11-3 and TRBJ2-3, with D perhaps matching TRBD2 (5 bases). CDR1 and CDR2 (germline): SGHNT, YENEEA. The CDR3 has 13 residues. Deletions cut 0 bases from V and 5 bases from J, with 6 bases between. The chain's CDR3 is CASSLDAGDTQYF. The CDR3 DNA reads as TGTGCCAGCAGCTTAGACGCGGGAGATACGCAGTATTTT.

This clone came up a few times. V usage is TRBV6-1 and J usage is TRBJ2-3, with 9 bases identical to TRBD1. Trimming cost V 6 bases and J 4 bases; bases outside gene matches: 5. The CDR3 is made up of 14 amino acids. Germline V gives CDR1 MNHNS, CDR2 SASEGT. CDR3 nucleotides: TGTGCCAGCAGCGCAGGGACAGGGCCAGATACGCAGTATTTT. Protein sequence: CASSAGTGPDTQYF.

This clone was seen a handful of times. The V and J genes are TRBV4-2 and TRBJ2-1; TRBD2 matches 7 bases. The CDR3 length is 14 residues. The J segment lost 4 bases and the V segment lost 1 base, leaving 1 base of the junction unmatched. Germline V gives CDR1 LGHNA, CDR2 YNFKEQ. The CDR3 reads CASSQAGGYNEQFF. For the CDR3, the DNA is TGTGCCAGCAGCCAAGCGGGGGGTTACAATGAGCAGTTCTTC.

This clone was seen once. The chain links TRBV5-1 to TRBJ2-2; D is uncertain. Trimming removed 3 bases from V and 0 bases from J, with 6 bases in between. Germline V lookup: CDR1 SGHRS, CDR2 YFSETQ. The CDR3 has 14 residues. CDR3: CASSSEANTGELFF. In DNA form, the CDR3 reads TGCGCCAGCAGCTCGGAAGCGAACACCGGGGAGCTGTTTTTT.

The chain couples TRBV13 to TRBJ2-7, with D perhaps matching TRBD1 (5 bases). Germline V gene lookup returns CDR1 PRHDT and CDR2 FYEKMQ (reference sequence). The CDR3 has 15 residues. Trimming removed 5 bases from V and 0 bases from J, with 14 bases in between. The CDR3 bases are TGTGCCAGCAGCAGTCAGACAGAGCCCTCCTACGAGCAGTACTTC. Amino acid sequence: CASSSQTEPSYEQYF. The variable domain in full, completed from reference TRBV13 and TRBJ2-7, reads AAGVIQSPRHLIKEKRETATLKCYPIPRHDTVYWYQQGPGQDPQFLISFYEKMQSDKGSIPDRFSAQQFSDYHSELNMSSLELGDSALYFCASSSQTEPSYEQYFGPGTRLTVT.

The rearrangement links TRBV27 to TRBJ2-1, with D possibly matching TRBD2 (6 bases). The germline V gene encodes CDR1 MNHEY and CDR2 SMNVEV (reference sequence). This CDR3 contains 14 residues. Trimming left V 5 bases short and J 4 bases short, with 12 bases between. Here the CDR3 DNA reads TGTGCCAGCAGTCCACGGAGGGGATACAATGAGCAGTTCTTC. It encodes CASSPRRGYNEQFF.

The gene calls are TRBV28 and TRBJ2-7, with D maybe TRBD2 (6 bases). V shed 5 bases and J shed 2 bases, with 16 bases lying between them. CDR3 length equals 15 residues. Germline V gene data show CDR1 as MDHEN and CDR2 as SYDVKM. CDR3 protein: CASSDLREVPYEQYF. CDR3 sequence (DNA): TGTGCCAGCAGTGACCTGAGGGAGGTACCCTACGAGCAGTACTTC.

This clone was found a few times. The sample contains more than one DNA sequence encoding this CDR3. The chain combines TRBV5-6 with TRBJ1-5; the D is unclear. The germline CDR1 and CDR2 sequences are SGHDT and YYEEEE. The CDR3 spans 13 residues. V lost 0 bases and J 4 bases, leaving 5 bases between the germline ends. Written as DNA, the CDR3 is TGTGCCAGCAGCTTGGCGGGGAATCAGCCCCAGCATTTT. Protein sequence: CASSLAGNQPQHF.

J is TRBJ2-1 and V is TRBV5-1, with 8 bases identical to TRBD1. The CDR3 loop spans 15 amino acids. The germline gives CDR1 SGHRS, CDR2 YFSETQ. The J segment lost 5 bases and the V segment lost 0 bases, leaving 4 bases of the junction unmatched. For the CDR3, the DNA is TGCGCCAGCAGCTTGGGACAGGGGTGGGACAATGAGCAGTTCTTC. Protein product: CASSLGQGWDNEQFF.

The DNA of the CDR3 is TGTGCCAGCAGTGAATGGGCCCCAGGGACTCCTGGAAACACCATATATTTT. It translates to CASSEWAPGTPGNTIYF. This chain links TRBV2 with TRBJ1-3, with a possible D match to TRBD1 (5 bases). The V gene's germline CDR1 is SNHLY and CDR2 FYNNEI. V was cut by 2 bases and J by 2 bases, with 16 bases left in between. This CDR3 region has 17 residues.